This T cell receptor (beta chain) comes out of a study of OX40 agonist ivuxolimab in advanced cancers. Study-wide points: Clonal expansion among partial responders at 0.1-3.0 mg/kg ranked near the lowest.

This table comes from immunoSEQ multiplex PCR, and its TCRdb copy is limited to in-frame clones, with some not included. The sample consists of 55,000 to 65,000 clones, approximately 81% of them appearing once. Germline V gene sequence: CDR1 LNHDA, CDR2 SQIVND (reference sequence). CDR3 length: 15 amino acids. With 2 bases removed from V and 6 bases from J, the gap between germline ends came to 17 bases. Regarding this clone: What it recognizes is unknown.

The chain is built from TRBV19 and TRBJ2-7, with a weak D call TRBD1 (6 bases). The input for sequencing was CD4+ or CD8+ T cells sorted from blood, taken in a trial of the OX40 agonist ivuxolimab. This receptor was identified in an adult with an advanced solid tumor such as melanoma, head and neck, liver or kidney cancer. CDR3 DNA: TGTGCCAGTAGTATATCCGGACAGATTCCCACCGAGCAGTACTTC. It codes for CASSISGQIPTEQYF.